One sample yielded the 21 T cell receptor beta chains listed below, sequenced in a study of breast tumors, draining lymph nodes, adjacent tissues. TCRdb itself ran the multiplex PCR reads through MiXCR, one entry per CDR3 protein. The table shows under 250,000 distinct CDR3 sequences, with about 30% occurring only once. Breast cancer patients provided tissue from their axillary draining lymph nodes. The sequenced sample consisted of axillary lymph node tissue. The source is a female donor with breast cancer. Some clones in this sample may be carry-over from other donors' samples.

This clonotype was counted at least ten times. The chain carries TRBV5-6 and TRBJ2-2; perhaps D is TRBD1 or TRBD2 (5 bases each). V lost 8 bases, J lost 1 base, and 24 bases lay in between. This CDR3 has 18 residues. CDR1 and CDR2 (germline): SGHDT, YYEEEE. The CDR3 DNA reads TGTGCCAGTTCGAAGTCCCTTATTTCGGGGCTGAACACCGGGGAGCTGTTTTTT. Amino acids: CASSKSLISGLNTGELFF.

CDR3 amino acids: CASSGYSHSNTGELFF. Here the CDR3 DNA reads TGTGCCAGCAGCGGATACAGTCATAGCAATACCGGGGAGCTGTTTTTT. The chain combines TRBV2 with TRBJ2-2, with unresolved D. From germline, CDR1 is SNHLY and CDR2 FYNNEI. Trimming left V 6 bases short and J 5 bases short, with 19 bases between. CDR3 size: 16 residues.

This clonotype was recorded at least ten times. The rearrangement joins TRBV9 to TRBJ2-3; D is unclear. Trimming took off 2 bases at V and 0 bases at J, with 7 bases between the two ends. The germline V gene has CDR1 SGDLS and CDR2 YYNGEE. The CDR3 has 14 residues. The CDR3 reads CASSVLGSTDTQYF. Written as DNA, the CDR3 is TGTGCCAGCAGCGTTCTAGGTAGCACAGATACGCAGTATTTT.

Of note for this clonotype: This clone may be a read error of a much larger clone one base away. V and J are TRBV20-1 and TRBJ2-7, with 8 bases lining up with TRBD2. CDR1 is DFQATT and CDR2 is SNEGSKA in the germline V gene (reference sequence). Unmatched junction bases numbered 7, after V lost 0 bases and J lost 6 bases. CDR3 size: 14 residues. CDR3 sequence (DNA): TGCAGTGCTAGAGATAGCGGGACACACTCCGAGCAGTACTTC. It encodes CSARDSGTHSEQYF.

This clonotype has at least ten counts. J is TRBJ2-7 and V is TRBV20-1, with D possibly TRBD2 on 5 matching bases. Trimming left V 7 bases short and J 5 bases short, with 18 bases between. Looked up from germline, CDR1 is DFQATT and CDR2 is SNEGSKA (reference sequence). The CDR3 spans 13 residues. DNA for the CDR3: TGCAGTGGTATGAGCCAATCGCGGGACGAGCAGTACTTC. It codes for CSGMSQSRDEQYF.

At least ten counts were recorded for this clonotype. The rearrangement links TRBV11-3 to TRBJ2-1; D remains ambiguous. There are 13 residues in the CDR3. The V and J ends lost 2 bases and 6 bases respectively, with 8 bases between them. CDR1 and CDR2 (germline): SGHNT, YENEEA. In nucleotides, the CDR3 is TGTGCCAGCAGCTTAAATCAAGTCAATGAGCAGTTCTTC. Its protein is CASSLNQVNEQFF.

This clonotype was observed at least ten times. DNA for the CDR3: TGTGCCTGGAACAGGGGGCTGGACATTCAGTACTTC. This encodes CAWNRGLDIQYF. The chain uses TRBV30 and TRBJ2-4; 9 bases agree with TRBD1. Germline loops: CDR1 GTSNPN, CDR2 SVGIG (reference sequence). CDR3 size: 12 residues. V shed 4 bases and J 8 bases; nucleotides not matched to a gene: 3.

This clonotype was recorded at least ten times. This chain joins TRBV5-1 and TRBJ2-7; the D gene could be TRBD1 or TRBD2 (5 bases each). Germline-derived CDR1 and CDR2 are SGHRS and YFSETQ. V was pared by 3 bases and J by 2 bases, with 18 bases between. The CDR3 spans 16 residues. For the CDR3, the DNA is TGCGCCAGCAGCTCGGAAGGGACCAGGTGGACCTACGAGCAGTACTTC. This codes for CASSSEGTRWTYEQYF.

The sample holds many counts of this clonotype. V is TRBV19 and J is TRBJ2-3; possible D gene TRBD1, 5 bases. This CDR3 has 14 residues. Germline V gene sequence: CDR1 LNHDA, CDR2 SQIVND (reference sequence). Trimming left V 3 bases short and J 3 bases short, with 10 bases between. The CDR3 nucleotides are TGTGCCAGTAGTATCTTCCAGGGAACAGATACGCAGTATTTT. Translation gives CASSIFQGTDTQYF. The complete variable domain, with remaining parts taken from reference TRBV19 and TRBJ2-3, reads DGGITQSPKYLFRKEGQNVTLSCEQNLNHDAMYWYRQDPGQGLRLIYYSQIVNDFQKGDIAEGYSVSREKKESFPLTVTSAQKNPTAFYLCASSIFQGTDTQYFGPGTRLTVL.

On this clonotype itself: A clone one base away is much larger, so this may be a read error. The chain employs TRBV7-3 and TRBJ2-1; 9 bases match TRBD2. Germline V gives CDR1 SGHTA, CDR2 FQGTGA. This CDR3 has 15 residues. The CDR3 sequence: CASSSERGAYNEQLF. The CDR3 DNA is TGTGCCAGCAGCTCGGAGCGGGGGGCCTACAATGAGCAGCTCTTC.

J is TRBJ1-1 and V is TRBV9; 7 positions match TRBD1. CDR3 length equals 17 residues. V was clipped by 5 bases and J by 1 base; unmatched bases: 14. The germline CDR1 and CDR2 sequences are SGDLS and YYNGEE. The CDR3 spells CASRGGSQDRANTEAFF. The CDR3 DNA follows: TGTGCCAGCAGGGGGGGGTCACAAGACAGGGCGAACACTGAAGCTTTCTTT. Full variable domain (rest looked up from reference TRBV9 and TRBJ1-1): DSGVTQTPKHLITATGQRVTLRCSPRSGDLSVYWYQQSLDQGLQFLIQYYNGEERAKGNILERFSAQQFPDLHSELNLSSLELGDSALYFCASRGGSQDRANTEAFFGQGTRLTVV.

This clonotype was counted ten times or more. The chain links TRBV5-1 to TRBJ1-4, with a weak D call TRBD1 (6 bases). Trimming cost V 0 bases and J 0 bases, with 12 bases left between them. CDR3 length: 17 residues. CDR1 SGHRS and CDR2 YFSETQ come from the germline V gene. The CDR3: CASSLGTAGATNEKLFF. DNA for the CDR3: TGCGCCAGCAGCTTGGGGACAGCTGGGGCAACTAATGAAAAACTGTTTTTT. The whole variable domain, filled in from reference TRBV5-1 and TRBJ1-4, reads KAGVTQTPRYLIKTRGQQVTLSCSPISGHRSVSWYQQTPGQGLQFLFEYFSETQRNKGNFPGRFSGRQFSNSRSEMNVSTLELGDSALYLCASSLGTAGATNEKLFFGSGTQLSVL.

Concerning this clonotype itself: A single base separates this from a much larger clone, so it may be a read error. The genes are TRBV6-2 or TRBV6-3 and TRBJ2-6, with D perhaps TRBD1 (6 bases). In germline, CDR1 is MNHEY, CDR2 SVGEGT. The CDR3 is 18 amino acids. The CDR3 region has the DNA TGTGCCAGCAAGGAGGCACAGGGTACGGACTCTGGGGCCAACGTCCCGACTTTC. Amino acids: CASKEAQGTDSGANVPTF.

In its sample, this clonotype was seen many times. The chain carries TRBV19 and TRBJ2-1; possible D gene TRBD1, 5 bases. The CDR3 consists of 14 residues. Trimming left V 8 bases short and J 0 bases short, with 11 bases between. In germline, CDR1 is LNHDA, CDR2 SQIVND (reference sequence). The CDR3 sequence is CASGHLASYNEQFF. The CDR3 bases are TGTGCCAGTGGACACCTTGCCTCCTACAATGAGCAGTTCTTC.

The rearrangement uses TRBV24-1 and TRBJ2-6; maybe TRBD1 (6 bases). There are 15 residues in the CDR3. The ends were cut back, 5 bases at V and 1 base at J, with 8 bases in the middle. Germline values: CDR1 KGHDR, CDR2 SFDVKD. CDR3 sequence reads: CATSARGSGANVLTF. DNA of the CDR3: TGTGCCACCAGTGCCAGGGGTTCTGGGGCCAACGTCCTGACTTTC.

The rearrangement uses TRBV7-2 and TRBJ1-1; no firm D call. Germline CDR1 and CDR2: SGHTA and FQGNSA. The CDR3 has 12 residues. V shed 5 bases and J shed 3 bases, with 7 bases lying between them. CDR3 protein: CASSPLDTEAFF. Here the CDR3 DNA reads TGTGCCAGCAGCCCCTTGGACACTGAAGCTTTCTTT.

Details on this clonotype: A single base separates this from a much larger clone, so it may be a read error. CDR3 sequence reads: CASSVGEGRGSGYTF. As DNA, the CDR3 is TGTGCCAGCAGCGTAGGGGAAGGGAGAGGATCTGGCTACACCTTC. The V and J genes are TRBV9 and TRBJ1-2; D unclear. The CDR3 is made up of 15 amino acids. The ends were cut back, 0 bases at V and 7 bases at J, with 16 bases in the middle. Germline CDR1 and CDR2: SGDLS and YYNGEE. Combining the CDR3 with reference TRBV9 and TRBJ1-2 gives the whole variable domain DSGVTQTPKHLITATGQRVTLRCSPRSGDLSVYWYQQSLDQGLQFLIQYYNGEERAKGNILERFSAQQFPDLHSELNLSSLELGDSALYFCASSVGEGRGSGYTFGSGTRLTVV.

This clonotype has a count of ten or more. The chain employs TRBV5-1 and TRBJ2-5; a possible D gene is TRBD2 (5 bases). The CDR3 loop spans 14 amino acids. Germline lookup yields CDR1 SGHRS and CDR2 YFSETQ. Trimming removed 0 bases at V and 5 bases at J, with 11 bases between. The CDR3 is CASSLALSEETQYF. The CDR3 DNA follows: TGCGCCAGCAGCTTGGCCCTTAGCGAGGAGACCCAGTACTTC.

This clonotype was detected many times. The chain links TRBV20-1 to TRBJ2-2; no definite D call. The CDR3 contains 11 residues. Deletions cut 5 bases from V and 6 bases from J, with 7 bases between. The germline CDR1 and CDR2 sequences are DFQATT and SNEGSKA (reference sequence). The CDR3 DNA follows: TGCAGTGCTCCCATGGCCGGGGAGCTGTTTTTT. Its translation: CSAPMAGELFF.

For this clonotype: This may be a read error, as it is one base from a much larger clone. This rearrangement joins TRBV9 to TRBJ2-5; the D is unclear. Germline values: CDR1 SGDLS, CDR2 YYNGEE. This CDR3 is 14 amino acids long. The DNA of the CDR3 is TGTGCCAGCAGCGTAGGGTCGAAGCAAGAGATCCAGTCCTTC. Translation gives CASSVGSKQEIQSF.

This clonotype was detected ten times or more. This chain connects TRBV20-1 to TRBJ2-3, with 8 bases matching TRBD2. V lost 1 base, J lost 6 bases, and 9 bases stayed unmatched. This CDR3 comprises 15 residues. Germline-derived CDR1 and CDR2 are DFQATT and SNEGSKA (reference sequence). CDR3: CSARVPAGALDTQYF. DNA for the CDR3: TGCAGTGCTAGAGTTCCAGCGGGAGCGCTTGATACGCAGTATTTT.